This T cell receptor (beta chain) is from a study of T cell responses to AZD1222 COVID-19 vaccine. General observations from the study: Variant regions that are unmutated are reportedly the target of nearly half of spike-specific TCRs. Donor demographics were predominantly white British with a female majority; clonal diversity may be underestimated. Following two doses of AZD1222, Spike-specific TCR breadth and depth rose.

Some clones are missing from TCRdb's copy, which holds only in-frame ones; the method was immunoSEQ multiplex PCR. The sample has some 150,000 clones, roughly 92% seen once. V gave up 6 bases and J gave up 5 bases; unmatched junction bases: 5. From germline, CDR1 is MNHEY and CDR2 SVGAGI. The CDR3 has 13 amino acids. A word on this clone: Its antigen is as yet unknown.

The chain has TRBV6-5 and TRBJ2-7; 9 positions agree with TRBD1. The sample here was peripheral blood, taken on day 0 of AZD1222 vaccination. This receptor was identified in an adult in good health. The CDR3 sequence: CASRDRGSHEQYF. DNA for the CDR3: TGTGCCAGCAGGGACAGGGGATCCCACGAGCAGTACTTC.